The entry that follows covers one T cell receptor (beta chain) sequence. Germline V CDR1 and CDR2: MNHNY, SVGAGI (reference sequence). V shed 0 bases, J shed 8 bases, and the junction held 6 bases outside the gene matches. CDR3 length: 15 residues. The data are from a study of control samples from healthy donors and cancer patients. Some clones are missing from TCRdb's copy, which holds only in-frame ones; the method was immunoSEQ multiplex PCR. This repertoire shows 75,000 to 90,000 clones, more than 75% found once; its top ten account for 2% to 2.5%. V gene TRBV6-6 combines with J gene TRBJ1-4, with 7 nucleotides matching TRBD1. The sequenced material came from blood. The source of this sequence is a middle-aged woman in good health. The CDR3 loop is CASSYSTGRQEKLFF. The DNA for the CDR3 is TGTGCCAGCAGTTACTCGACAGGGAGGCAGGAAAAACTGTTTTTT.